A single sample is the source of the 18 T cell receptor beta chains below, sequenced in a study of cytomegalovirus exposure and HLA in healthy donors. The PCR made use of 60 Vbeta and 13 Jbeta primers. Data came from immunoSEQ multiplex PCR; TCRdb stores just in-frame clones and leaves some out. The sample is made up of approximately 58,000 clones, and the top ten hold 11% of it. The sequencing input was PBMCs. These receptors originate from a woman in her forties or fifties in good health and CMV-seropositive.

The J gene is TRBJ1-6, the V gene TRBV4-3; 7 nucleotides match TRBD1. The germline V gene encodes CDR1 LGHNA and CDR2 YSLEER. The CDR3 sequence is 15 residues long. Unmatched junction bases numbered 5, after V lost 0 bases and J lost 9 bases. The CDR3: CASSQDRQGGSPLHF. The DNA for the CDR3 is TGCGCCAGCAGCCAAGATAGACAGGGAGGTTCACCCCTCCACTTT.

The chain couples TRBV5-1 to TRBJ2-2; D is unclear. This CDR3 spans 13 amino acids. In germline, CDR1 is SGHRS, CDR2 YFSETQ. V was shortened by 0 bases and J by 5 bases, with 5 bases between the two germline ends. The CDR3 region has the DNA TGCGCCAGCAGCTTGGCCGTAACCGGGGAGCTGTTTTTT. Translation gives CASSLAVTGELFF.

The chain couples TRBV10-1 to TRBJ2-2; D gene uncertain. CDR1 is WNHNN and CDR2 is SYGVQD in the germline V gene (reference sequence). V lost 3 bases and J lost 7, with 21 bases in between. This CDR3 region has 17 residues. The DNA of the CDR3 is TGCGCCAGCAGTGACCCCGGTGCGGTAGATGGGTTCGGGGAGCTGTTTTTT. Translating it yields CASSDPGAVDGFGELFF.

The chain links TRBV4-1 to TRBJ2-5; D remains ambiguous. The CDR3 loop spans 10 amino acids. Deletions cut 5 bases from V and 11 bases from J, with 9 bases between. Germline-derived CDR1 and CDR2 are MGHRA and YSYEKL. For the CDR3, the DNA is TGCGCCAGCAGCGAGAGCTATCAGTACTTC. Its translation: CASSESYQYF.

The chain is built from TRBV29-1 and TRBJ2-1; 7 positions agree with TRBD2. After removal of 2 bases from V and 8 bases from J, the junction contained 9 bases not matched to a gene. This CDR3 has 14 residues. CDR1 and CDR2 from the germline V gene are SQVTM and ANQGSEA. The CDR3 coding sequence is TGCAGCGTTGAACCCAAACTAGCGAGCGATGAGCAGTTCTTC. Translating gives CSVEPKLASDEQFF.

CDR3 sequence: CASSSGLAGEGEQFF. The CDR3 coding sequence is TGTGCCAGCAGTTCCGGACTAGCGGGAGAGGGAGAGCAGTTCTTC. The chain links TRBV6-1 to TRBJ2-1, with 13 positions matching TRBD2. This CDR3 is 15 amino acids long. From germline, CDR1 is MNHNS and CDR2 SASEGT. The V and J ends lost 5 bases and 10 bases, in that order; junction bases with no gene match: 8.

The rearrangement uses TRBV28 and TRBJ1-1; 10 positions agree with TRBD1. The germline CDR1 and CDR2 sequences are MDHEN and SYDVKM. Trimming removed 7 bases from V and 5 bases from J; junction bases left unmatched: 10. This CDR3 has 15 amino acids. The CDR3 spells CASTSLTGGKTEAFF. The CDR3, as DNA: TGTGCCAGCACCTCACTGACAGGGGGCAAGACTGAAGCTTTCTTT.

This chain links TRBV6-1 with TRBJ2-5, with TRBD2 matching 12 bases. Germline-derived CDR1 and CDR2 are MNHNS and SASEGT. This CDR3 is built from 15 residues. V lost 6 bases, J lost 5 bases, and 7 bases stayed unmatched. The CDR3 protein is CASRRTSGDRETQYF. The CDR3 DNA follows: TGTGCCAGCAGAAGGACTAGCGGGGACAGGGAGACCCAGTACTTC.

CDR3 DNA: TGTGCCAGCAGCTTAGCGGTCGGGGTGAACACTGAAGCTTTCTTT. Translation gives CASSLAVGVNTEAFF. The V gene is TRBV7-8, the J gene TRBJ1-1; D gene ambiguous. With 0 bases removed from V and 0 bases from J, the gap between germline ends came to 8 bases. This CDR3 has 15 amino acids. Per the germline V gene, CDR1 is SGHVS and CDR2 is FQNEAQ. Full variable domain (remainder filled in from reference TRBV7-8 and TRBJ1-1): GAGVSQSPRYKVAKRGQDVALRCDPISGHVSLFWYQQALGQGPEFLTYFQNEAQLDKSGLPSDRFFAERPEGSVSTLKIQRTQQEDSAVYLCASSLAVGVNTEAFFGQGTRLTVV.

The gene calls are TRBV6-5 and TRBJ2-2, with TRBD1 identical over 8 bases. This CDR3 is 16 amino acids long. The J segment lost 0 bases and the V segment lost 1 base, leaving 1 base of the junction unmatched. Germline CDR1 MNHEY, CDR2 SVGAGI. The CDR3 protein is CASSYLQGANTGELFF. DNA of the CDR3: TGTGCCAGCAGTTACTTACAGGGGGCGAACACCGGGGAGCTGTTTTTT.

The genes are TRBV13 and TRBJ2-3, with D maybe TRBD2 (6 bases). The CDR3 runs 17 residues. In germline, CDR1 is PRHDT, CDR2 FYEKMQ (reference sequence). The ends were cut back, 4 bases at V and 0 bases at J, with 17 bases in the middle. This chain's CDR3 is CASSSNPRSGSTDTQYF. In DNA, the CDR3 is TGTGCCAGCAGCTCCAACCCCCGGAGCGGGAGCACAGATACGCAGTATTTT.

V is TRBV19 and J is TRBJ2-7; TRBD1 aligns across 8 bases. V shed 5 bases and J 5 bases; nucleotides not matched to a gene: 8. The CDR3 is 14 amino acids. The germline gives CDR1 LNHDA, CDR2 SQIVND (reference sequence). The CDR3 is CASSAGQVMDEQYF. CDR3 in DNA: TGTGCCAGTAGTGCGGGACAGGTGATGGACGAGCAGTACTTC.

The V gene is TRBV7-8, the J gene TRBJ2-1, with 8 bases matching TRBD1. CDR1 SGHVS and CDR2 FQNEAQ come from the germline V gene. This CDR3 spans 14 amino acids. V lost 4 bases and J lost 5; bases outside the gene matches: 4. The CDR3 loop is CASSWGQVDNEQFF. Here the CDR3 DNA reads TGTGCCAGCAGCTGGGGACAGGTAGACAATGAGCAGTTCTTC.

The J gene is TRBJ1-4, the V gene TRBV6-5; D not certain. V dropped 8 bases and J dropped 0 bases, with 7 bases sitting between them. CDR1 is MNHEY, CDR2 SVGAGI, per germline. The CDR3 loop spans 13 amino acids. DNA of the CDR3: TGTGCCAGCCGAACGGCAACTAATGAAAAACTGTTTTTT. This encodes CASRTATNEKLFF.

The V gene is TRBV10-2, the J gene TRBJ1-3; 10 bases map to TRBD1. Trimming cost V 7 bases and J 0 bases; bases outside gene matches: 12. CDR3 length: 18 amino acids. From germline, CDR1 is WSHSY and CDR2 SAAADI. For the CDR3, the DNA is TGCGCCAGCAATGGCCGGGACAGGGGATTCCTCTCTGGAAACACCATATATTTT. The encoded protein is CASNGRDRGFLSGNTIYF.

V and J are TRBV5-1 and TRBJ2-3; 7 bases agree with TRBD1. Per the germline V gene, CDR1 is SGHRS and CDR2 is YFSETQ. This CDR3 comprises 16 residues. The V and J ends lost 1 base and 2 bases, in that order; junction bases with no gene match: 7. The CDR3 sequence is CASSLLAGGITDTQYF. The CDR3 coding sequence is TGCGCCAGCAGCTTGCTGGCAGGGGGTATCACAGATACGCAGTATTTT.

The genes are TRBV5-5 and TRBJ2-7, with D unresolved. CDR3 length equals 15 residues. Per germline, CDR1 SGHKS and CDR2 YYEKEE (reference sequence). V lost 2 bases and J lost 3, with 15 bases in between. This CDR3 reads CASSFGQSFNYEQYF. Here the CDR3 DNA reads TGTGCCAGCAGCTTTGGGCAGTCGTTTAACTACGAGCAGTACTTC.

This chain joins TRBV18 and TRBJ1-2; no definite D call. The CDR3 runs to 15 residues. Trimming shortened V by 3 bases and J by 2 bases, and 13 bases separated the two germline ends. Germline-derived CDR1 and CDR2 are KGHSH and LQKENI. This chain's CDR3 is CASSPTTDQNYGYTF. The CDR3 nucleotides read TGTGCCAGCTCACCTACCACAGATCAGAACTATGGCTACACCTTC.